This TCR beta chain is drawn from a study of response to subunit inactivated influenza vaccine. Study-wide findings and caveats: A suggestion made by the authors is that each seasonal influenza vaccination recruits few new T cells.

In TCRdb, the RT-PCR reads were re-called with MiXCR into one record per CDR3 protein. Among hundreds of thousands of distinct CDR3 sequences listed, around 9.9% were seen once. This clonotype was picked up many times. Its antigen is not identified. The sequence came from a man aged 50 to 59 who received an inactivated influenza vaccine. The sequenced sample was PBMCs from blood, obtained around seven weeks after vaccination.

The CDR3 loop reads CASRGTGKGELFF. CDR3 DNA: TGTGCCAGCCGGGGGACAGGGAAGGGGGAGCTGTTTTTT. V usage is TRBV7-2 and J usage is TRBJ2-2, with 9 bases matching TRBD1. In germline, CDR1 is SGHTA, CDR2 FQGNSA. CDR3 length equals 13 residues. Trimming removed 8 bases from V and 8 bases from J; junction bases left unmatched: 6.